These 12 T cell receptor beta chains originate from one sample sequenced in a study of human T cells and chemical hapten exposure. One entry per CDR3 protein, called by TCRdb with MiXCR from the RACE reads. The data show approximately 320,000 distinct CDR3 sequences, with roughly 6% seen just once and around 8.6% held by the top ten. Time point specified: pre-sensitization, week 0. Treatment denoted: therapeutic diphenylcyclopropenone sensitization with weekly scalp DPC. Source: whole blood, taken in connection with sensitization to the hapten diphenylcyclopropenone (DPC). The receptor source for this set is a woman aged 18-29 years with alopecia areata. Some clones in this sample may be carry-over from other donors' samples.

This clonotype was found many times. One junction end does not reproduce the germline sequence, and a read error may be involved. CDR3 region: CASSGQGGEKLFF. CDR3 nucleotide sequence: TGCGCCAGCAGTGGACAGGGCGGTGAAAAACTGTTTTTT. This sequence joins TRBV2 and TRBJ1-4; 8 nucleotides line up with TRBD1. Germline V gives CDR1 SNHLY, CDR2 FYNNEI. The CDR3 runs to 13 residues.

The CDR3 DNA follows: TGTGCCAGCAGCTTAAGAGGGGCGAACACTGAAGCTTTCTTT. Amino acids: CASSLRGANTEAFF. The rearrangement links TRBV7-9 to TRBJ1-1; TRBD1 might be the D (5 bases). CDR3 length: 14 amino acids. V lost 2 bases, J lost 1 base, and 8 bases lay in between. The germline V gene has CDR1 SEHNR and CDR2 FQNEAQ (reference sequence).

This clonotype came up a few times. The rearrangement joins TRBV18 to TRBJ1-1, with 8 bases identical to TRBD1. The V and J ends lost 6 bases and 0 bases, in that order; junction bases with no gene match: 9. Looked up from germline, CDR1 is KGHSH and CDR2 is LQKENI. The CDR3 sequence is 16 residues long. CDR3 residues: CASSLGQGRVNTEAFF. CDR3 nucleotide sequence: TGTGCCAGCTCCCTTGGACAGGGAAGAGTGAACACTGAAGCTTTCTTT.

This clonotype showed up many times. This sequence joins TRBV11-3 and TRBJ1-5, with D hard to call. Trimming stripped 3 bases from V and 3 bases from J, with 9 bases between. The CDR3 contains 14 residues. CDR1 and CDR2 from the germline V gene are SGHNT and YENEEA. The CDR3 nucleotides are TGTGCCAGCAGCTTCATGCCAGCCAATCAGCCCCAGCATTTT. This gives the protein CASSFMPANQPQHF.

The chain recombines TRBV3-1 with TRBJ1-3; D uncertain. This CDR3 is built from 15 residues. V was shortened by 3 bases and J by 0 bases, with 9 bases between the two germline ends. The germline V gene encodes CDR1 LGHDT and CDR2 YNNKEL (reference sequence). CDR3 bases: TGTGCCAGCAGCCAGGGCGTCATCTCTGGAAACACCATATATTTT. The encoded protein is CASSQGVISGNTIYF.

V gene TRBV28 combines with J gene TRBJ1-2, with D unclear. Between the trimmed V and J ends, which lost 7 bases and 8 bases, there was a span of 14 bases. Germline values: CDR1 MDHEN, CDR2 SYDVKM. This CDR3 spans 12 amino acids. CDR3 sequence (DNA): TGTGCCAGCAAGCAACCTTTCGCCGGCTACACCTTC. Translated, it gives CASKQPFAGYTF.

This clonotype was observed a handful of times. This chain joins TRBV7-3 and TRBJ2-1; 9 nucleotides agree with TRBD2. The CDR3 is 13 residues long. Germline V gives CDR1 SGHTA, CDR2 FQGTGA. The V gene end was trimmed by 2 bases and the J gene end by 8 bases; junction bases not matched to a gene: 1. Here the CDR3 DNA reads TGTGCCAGCAGCTTACTAGCGGGGCATGAGCAGTTCTTC. Protein sequence: CASSLLAGHEQFF. The variable domain in full, completed from reference TRBV7-3 and TRBJ2-1, reads GAGVSQTPSNKVTEKGKYVELRCDPISGHTALYWYRQSLGQGPEFLIYFQGTGAADDSGLPNDRFFAVRPEGSVSTLKIQRTERGDSAVYLCASSLLAGHEQFFGPGTRLTVL.

Only a few counts were recorded for this clonotype. The rearrangement joins TRBV20-1 to TRBJ2-3, with 10 nucleotides matching TRBD2. The CDR3 contains 15 residues. Trimming took 3 bases from V and 5 from J; bases not matched to a gene: 8. CDR1 and CDR2 (germline): DFQATT, SNEGSKA (reference sequence). Here the CDR3 reads CSASISGGAEDTQYF. CDR3 in DNA: TGCAGTGCTAGTATCAGCGGGGGGGCCGAAGATACGCAGTATTTT.

In this sample, this clonotype turned up many times. This sequence joins TRBV24-1 and TRBJ2-5; D not resolved. Per germline, CDR1 KGHDR and CDR2 SFDVKD. V dropped 5 bases and J dropped 4 bases, with 10 bases sitting between them. CDR3 size: 13 residues. In nucleotides, the CDR3 is TGTGCCACCAGTGCCCGGCCGCGAGAGACCCAGTACTTC. Its protein product is CATSARPRETQYF.

This clonotype occurred many times. V is TRBV6-2 or TRBV6-3 and J is TRBJ1-1, with D hard to call. The CDR3 is made up of 13 amino acids. The V end lost 3 bases, the J end lost 1 base, and 6 bases lay between the germline ends. Germline-derived CDR1 and CDR2 are MNHEY and SVGEGT. CDR3 in DNA: TGTGCCAGCAGTTATTGGAAGAACACTGAAGCTTTCTTT. Its protein is CASSYWKNTEAFF.

This clonotype was counted at least ten times. This chain joins TRBV7-9 and TRBJ1-1, with TRBD1 identical over 11 bases. Germline V gene data show CDR1 as SEHNR and CDR2 as FQNEAQ (reference sequence). J lost 4 bases, V lost 4 bases, and 5 bases had no gene match. The CDR3 covers 15 residues. The CDR3 DNA follows: TGTGCCAGCAGCTCGCCGGGACAGGGGGGCACTGAAGCTTTCTTT. It translates to CASSSPGQGGTEAFF.

This clonotype has at least ten counts. J is TRBJ2-3 and V is TRBV12-3 or TRBV12-4; D remains unclear. V shed 8 bases and J shed 0 bases, with 15 bases lying between them. The length of the CDR3 is 15 residues. CDR3 coding DNA: TGTGCCAGCTGCCTCAGCGCTTCAAGCACAGATACGCAGTATTTT. Translating gives CASCLSASSTDTQYF.